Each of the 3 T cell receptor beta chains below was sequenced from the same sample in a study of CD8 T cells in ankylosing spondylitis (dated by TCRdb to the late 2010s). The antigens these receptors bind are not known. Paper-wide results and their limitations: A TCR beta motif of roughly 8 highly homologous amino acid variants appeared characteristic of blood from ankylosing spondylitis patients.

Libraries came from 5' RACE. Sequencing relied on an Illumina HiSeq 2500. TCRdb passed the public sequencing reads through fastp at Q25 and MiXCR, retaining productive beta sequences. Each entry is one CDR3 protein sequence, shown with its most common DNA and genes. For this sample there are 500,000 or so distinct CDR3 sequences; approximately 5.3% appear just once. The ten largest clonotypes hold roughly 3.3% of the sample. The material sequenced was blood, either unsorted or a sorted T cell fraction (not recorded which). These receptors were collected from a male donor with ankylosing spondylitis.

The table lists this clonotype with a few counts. CDR3 in amino acids: CATSTQPPRGLAGELFF. CDR3 nucleotide sequence: TGTGCCACCAGCACCCAACCCCCCAGGGGGCTGGCCGGGGAGCTGTTTTTT. The J gene is TRBJ2-2, the V gene TRBV15; 8 bases are a match to TRBD1. V lost 4 bases to trimming and J lost 6 bases; unmatched junction nucleotides: 13. Looked up from germline, CDR1 is LNHNV and CDR2 is YYDKDF (reference sequence). This CDR3 is 17 amino acids long. Full variable domain (rest looked up from reference TRBV15 and TRBJ2-2): DAMVIQNPRYQVTQFGKPVTLSCSQTLNHNVMYWYQQKSSQAPKLLFHYYDKDFNNEADTPDNFQSRRPNTSFCFLDIRSPGLGDTAMYLCATSTQPPRGLAGELFFGEGSRLTVL.

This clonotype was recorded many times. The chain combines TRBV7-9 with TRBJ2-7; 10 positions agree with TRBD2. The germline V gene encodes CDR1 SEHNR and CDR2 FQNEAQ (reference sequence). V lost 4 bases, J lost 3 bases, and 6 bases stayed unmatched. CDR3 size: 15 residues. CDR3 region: CASSSGGLAVYEQYF. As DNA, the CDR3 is TGTGCCAGCAGCTCGGGAGGACTAGCGGTCTACGAGCAGTACTTC.

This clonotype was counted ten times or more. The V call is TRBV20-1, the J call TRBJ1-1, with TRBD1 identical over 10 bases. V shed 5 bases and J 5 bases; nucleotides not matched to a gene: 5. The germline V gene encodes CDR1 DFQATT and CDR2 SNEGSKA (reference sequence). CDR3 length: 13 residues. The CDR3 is CSAGQGVVTEAFF. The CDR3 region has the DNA TGCAGTGCTGGACAGGGGGTGGTGACTGAAGCTTTCTTT.